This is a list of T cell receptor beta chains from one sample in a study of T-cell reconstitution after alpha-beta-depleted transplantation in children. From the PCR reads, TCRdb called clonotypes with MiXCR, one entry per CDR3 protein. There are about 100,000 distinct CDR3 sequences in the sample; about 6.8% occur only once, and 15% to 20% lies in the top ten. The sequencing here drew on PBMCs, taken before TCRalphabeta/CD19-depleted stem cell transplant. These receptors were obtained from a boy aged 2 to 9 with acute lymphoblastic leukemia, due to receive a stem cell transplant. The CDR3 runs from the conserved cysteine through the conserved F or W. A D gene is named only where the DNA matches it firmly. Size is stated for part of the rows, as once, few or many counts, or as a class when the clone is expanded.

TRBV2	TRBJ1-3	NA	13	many	CATALSSGNTIYF	TGCGCCACCGCGCTGAGCTCTGGAAACACCATATATTTT
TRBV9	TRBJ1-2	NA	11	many	CASSQDGGYTF	TGTGCCAGCAGCCAGGACGGTGGCTACACCTTC
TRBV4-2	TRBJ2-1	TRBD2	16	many	CASSQILGGSYNEQFF	TGTGCCAGCAGCCAGATCCTGGGGGGGTCCTACAATGAGCAGTTCTTC
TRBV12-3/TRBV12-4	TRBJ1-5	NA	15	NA	CASSLATASNQPQHF	TGTGCCAGCAGTTTAGCGACAGCGAGCAATCAGCCCCAGCATTTT
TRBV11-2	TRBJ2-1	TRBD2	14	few	CASSLTSVWNEQFF	TGTGCCAGCAGCTTAACTAGCGTTTGGAATGAGCAGTTCTTC
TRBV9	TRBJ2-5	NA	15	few	CASSVAPDSGATQYF	TGTGCCAGCAGCGTAGCCCCGGATAGCGGAGCGACCCAGTACTTC
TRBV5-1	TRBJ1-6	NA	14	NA	CASSFPGEGSPLHF	TGCGCCAGCAGCTTCCCAGGCGAGGGTTCACCCCTCCACTTT
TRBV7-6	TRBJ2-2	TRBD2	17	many	CASSRRTSGPSTGELFF	TGTGCCAGCAGCCGCCGGACTAGCGGCCCGAGCACCGGGGAGCTGTTTTTT
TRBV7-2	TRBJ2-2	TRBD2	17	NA	CASSLGSGGLAAGELFF	TGTGCCAGCAGCTTAGGGTCGGGAGGGCTAGCGGCCGGGGAGCTGTTTTTT
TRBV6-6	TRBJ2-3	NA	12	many	CASSLPRDTQYF	TGTGCCAGCAGCCTACCCAGAGATACGCAGTATTTT
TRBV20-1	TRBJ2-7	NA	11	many	CSARGPYEQYF	TGCAGTGCTAGGGGACCCTACGAGCAGTACTTC
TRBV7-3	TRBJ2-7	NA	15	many	CASSSQGGSSYEQYF	TGTGCCAGCAGCTCCCAAGGGGGGAGCTCCTACGAGCAGTACTTC
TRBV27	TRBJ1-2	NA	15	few	CASSLLAGPPYGYTF	TGTGCCAGCAGTTTATTAGCGGGTCCGCCCTATGGCTACACCTTC
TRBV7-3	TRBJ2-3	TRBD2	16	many	CASSPTSGPKADTQYF	TGTGCCAGCAGCCCGACTAGCGGGCCCAAGGCGGATACGCAGTATTTT
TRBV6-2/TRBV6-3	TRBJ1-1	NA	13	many	CASSSDRGTEAFF	TGTGCCAGCAGTTCGGACAGAGGGACTGAAGCTTTCTTT
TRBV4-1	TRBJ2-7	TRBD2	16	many	CASSRTSGLSQYEQYF	TGCGCCAGCAGTAGGACTAGCGGGCTATCCCAATACGAGCAGTACTTC
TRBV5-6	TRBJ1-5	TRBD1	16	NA	CASSLQGGGAVQPQHF	TGTGCCAGCAGCTTGCAGGGAGGGGGCGCGGTTCAGCCCCAGCATTTT
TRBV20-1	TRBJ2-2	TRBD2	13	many	CSVGGVNTGELFF	TGCAGTGTTGGGGGGGTGAACACCGGGGAGCTGTTTTTT
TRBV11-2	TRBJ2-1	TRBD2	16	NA	CASSPPTSGLHNEQFF	TGTGCCAGCAGCCCCCCCACTAGCGGCTTACACAATGAGCAGTTCTTC
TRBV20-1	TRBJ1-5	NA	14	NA	CSAHPGQTNQPQHF	TGCAGTGCACACCCTGGACAGACCAATCAGCCCCAGCATTTT
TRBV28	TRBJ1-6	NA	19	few	CASSLAFLRESSYNSPLHF	TGTGCCAGCAGTTTAGCTTTCTTAAGGGAGAGCTCCTATAATTCACCCCTCCACTTT
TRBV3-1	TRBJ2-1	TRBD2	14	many	CASSRSGVKYEQFF	TGTGCCAGCAGCCGTAGCGGGGTAAAGTATGAGCAGTTCTTC